This TCR beta chain was identified in a study of patients and donors after allogeneic stem cell transplantation. Via MiXCR, TCRdb re-called the RT-PCR reads, giving one row per CDR3 protein. The sample yields about 76,000 distinct CDR3 sequences, 26% seen once. The CDR3 length is 13 residues. With 6 bases removed from V and 4 bases from J, the gap between germline ends came to 12 bases. The receptor was derived from a human donor who was either an allogeneic HSCT recipient or a stem cell or donor lymphocyte infusion donor (not recorded which). It is not recorded whose cells these are; they may come from a transplant donor. What was sequenced was blood, either unsorted or a sorted T cell fraction (not recorded which). The V and J genes are TRBV12-3 or TRBV12-4 and TRBJ1-2; D possibly corresponds to TRBD1 (6 bases). The CDR3 bases are TGTGCCAGCAGCAAAACAGGGTCCTATGGCTACACCTTC. Protein product: CASSKTGSYGYTF.